The 14 T cell receptor beta chains below come from one sample, sequenced in a study of blood T cell repertoires in COVID-19. Some clones are missing from TCRdb's copy, which holds only in-frame ones; the method was immunoSEQ multiplex PCR. The sample gives roughly 250,000 clones, approximately 89% of which show up once; about 2.9% is in the top ten. Sequencing input: PBMCs or T cells enriched from blood (not recorded which). Receptor source: a middle-aged woman who had been exposed to COVID-19.

The chain carries TRBV7-9 and TRBJ1-2, with D unresolved. Trimming took 1 base from V and 8 from J, leaving 11 bases between them. CDR1 and CDR2 from the germline V gene are SEHNR and FQNEAQ (reference sequence). This CDR3 region has 13 residues. CDR3 DNA: TGTGCCAGCAGCTTAGAGGCGGCCTCCGGCTACACCTTC. Its protein product is CASSLEAASGYTF.

The rearrangement joins TRBV11-2 to TRBJ1-1; 8 bases are a match to TRBD1. Germline V gene sequence: CDR1 SGHAT, CDR2 FQNNGV. The J segment lost 4 bases and the V segment lost 5 bases, leaving 9 bases of the junction unmatched. The CDR3 extends over 15 amino acids. The CDR3 region is CASSGTGGRVTEAFF. The CDR3 nucleotides read TGTGCCAGCAGCGGAACAGGGGGTAGAGTCACTGAAGCTTTCTTT.

The V gene is TRBV19, the J gene TRBJ1-1; TRBD1 aligns across 8 bases. CDR3 length equals 16 residues. Trimming at V came to 5 bases and at J to 2 bases, leaving 10 bases not matched to a gene. From germline, CDR1 is LNHDA and CDR2 SQIVND (reference sequence). Here the CDR3 reads CASSDDRGPSNTEAFF. Here the CDR3 DNA reads TGTGCCAGTAGTGACGACAGGGGACCTAGTAACACTGAAGCTTTCTTT.

This chain joins TRBV25-1 and TRBJ1-6, with D perhaps TRBD1 (5 bases). V gave up 4 bases and J gave up 7 bases, with 14 bases separating them. Per germline, CDR1 MGHDK and CDR2 SYGVNS. There are 15 residues in the CDR3. This CDR3 is CASSVSQGFNSPLHF. The CDR3 nucleotides read TGTGCCAGCAGTGTGTCCCAGGGTTTCAATTCACCCCTCCACTTT.

The chain employs TRBV18 and TRBJ1-1; perhaps TRBD1 as D (5 bases). The CDR3 sequence is 14 residues long. Germline CDR1 is KGHSH and CDR2 is LQKENI. The V end was cut by 2 bases, the J end by 3 bases, with 10 bases between. The CDR3 reads CASSPSAGDTEAFF. CDR3 in DNA: TGTGCCAGCTCACCATCCGCGGGGGACACTGAAGCTTTCTTT.

The chain uses TRBV19 and TRBJ1-3; D is unclear. This CDR3 has 13 residues. The germline V and J ends were trimmed by 6 bases and 2 bases, with 8 bases remaining between them. Germline loops: CDR1 LNHDA, CDR2 SQIVND (reference sequence). The CDR3 loop is CASRPSTGNTIYF. CDR3 DNA sequence: TGTGCCAGTAGGCCGTCTACTGGAAACACCATATATTTT.

This clone was seen just once. The CDR3 sequence is CSVGAGQGLVNEQYF. For the CDR3, the DNA is TGCAGCGTGGGGGCGGGACAGGGCTTGGTCAACGAGCAGTACTTC. The chain recombines TRBV29-1 with TRBJ2-7, with 9 nucleotides matching TRBD1. Germline lookup yields CDR1 SQVTM and CDR2 ANQGSEA. This CDR3 has 15 amino acids. V shed 6 bases and J 5 bases; nucleotides not matched to a gene: 14.

This sequence joins TRBV20-1 and TRBJ1-1, with unresolved D. V was pared by 6 bases and J by 1 base, with 6 bases between. Germline V gene sequence: CDR1 DFQATT, CDR2 SNEGSKA (reference sequence). This CDR3 is built from 11 residues. The CDR3 protein is CSAASNTEAFF. DNA for the CDR3: TGCAGTGCGGCATCGAACACTGAAGCTTTCTTT.

The chain combines TRBV24-1 with TRBJ2-1, with 7 bases matching TRBD2. The germline gives CDR1 KGHDR, CDR2 SFDVKD. CDR3 length: 16 residues. J lost 9 bases, V lost 0 bases, and 10 bases had no gene match. The CDR3 reads CATSDLGSSGRGEQFF. DNA of the CDR3: TGTGCCACCAGTGATTTGGGGAGTAGCGGGCGGGGTGAGCAGTTCTTC.

The chain carries TRBV19 and TRBJ1-5; D may be TRBD1 (5 bases). V lost 3 bases and J lost 4, with 7 bases in between. This CDR3 is built from 13 residues. The germline V gene has CDR1 LNHDA and CDR2 SQIVND (reference sequence). CDR3 sequence reads: CASSMPGNQPQHF. In DNA, the CDR3 is TGTGCCAGTAGTATGCCAGGGAATCAGCCCCAGCATTTT.

The chain recombines TRBV11-1 with TRBJ1-2; TRBD1 is a possible D gene (5 bases). The germline V gene encodes CDR1 SGHAT and CDR2 FQDESV (reference sequence). V lost 2 bases, J lost 2 bases, and 6 bases lay in between. This CDR3 region has 13 residues. The DNA of the CDR3 is TGTGCCAGCAGCTTAAGGGGCAACTATGGCTACACCTTC. It codes for CASSLRGNYGYTF.

This sequence joins TRBV29-1 and TRBJ2-7, with 9 nucleotides matching TRBD1. Trimming cost V 0 bases and J 6 bases; bases outside gene matches: 12. Germline lookup yields CDR1 SQVTM and CDR2 ANQGSEA. There are 16 residues in the CDR3. The CDR3 reads CSVEDRDRASWSEQYF. The DNA for the CDR3 is TGCAGCGTTGAAGACCGGGACAGGGCTTCTTGGAGCGAGCAGTACTTC.

In DNA form, the CDR3 reads TGTGCCAGCAGAACAAACAGGGGATGGGAAGCTTTCTTT. Encoded protein: CASRTNRGWEAFF. The rearrangement links TRBV28 to TRBJ1-1; 7 bases line up with TRBD1. This CDR3 spans 13 amino acids. After removal of 6 bases from V and 8 bases from J, the junction contained 9 bases not matched to a gene. Germline V gives CDR1 MDHEN, CDR2 SYDVKM.

The chain uses TRBV29-1 and TRBJ2-1, with D tentatively TRBD2 (7 bases). V was trimmed by 1 base and J by 8 bases, leaving 18 bases between them. The CDR3 sequence is 15 residues long. Germline V CDR1 and CDR2: SQVTM, ANQGSEA. The CDR3 is CSVEGLEGGPYEQFF. The CDR3 DNA follows: TGCAGCGTTGAAGGTCTGGAGGGGGGGCCTTATGAGCAGTTCTTC.